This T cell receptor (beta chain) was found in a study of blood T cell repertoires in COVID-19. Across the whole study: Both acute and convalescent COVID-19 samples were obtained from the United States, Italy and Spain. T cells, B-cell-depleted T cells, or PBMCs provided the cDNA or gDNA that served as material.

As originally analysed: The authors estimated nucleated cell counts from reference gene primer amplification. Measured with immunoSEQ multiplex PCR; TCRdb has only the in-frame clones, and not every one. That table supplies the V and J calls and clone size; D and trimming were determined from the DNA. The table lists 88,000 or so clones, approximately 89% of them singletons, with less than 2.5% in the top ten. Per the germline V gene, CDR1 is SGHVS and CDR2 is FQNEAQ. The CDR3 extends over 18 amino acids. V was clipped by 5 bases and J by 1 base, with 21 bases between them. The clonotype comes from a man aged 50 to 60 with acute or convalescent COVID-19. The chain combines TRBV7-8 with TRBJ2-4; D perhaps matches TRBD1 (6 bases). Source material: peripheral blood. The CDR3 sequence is CASSPLPRGEGAKNIQYF. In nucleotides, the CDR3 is TGTGCCAGCAGCCCGCTACCCAGGGGCGAGGGGGCCAAAAACATTCAGTACTTC.